This T cell receptor (beta chain) was profiled in a study of control samples from healthy donors and cancer patients. Trimming cost V 3 bases and J 8 bases; bases outside gene matches: 8. The germline V gene encodes CDR1 GTSNPN and CDR2 SVGIG (reference sequence). The CDR3 covers 13 residues. The protocol was immunoSEQ multiplex PCR, while the TCRdb copy is restricted to in-frame clones and leaves out a portion. The sample shows under 450,000 clones, over 75% of them seen only once. The genes are TRBV30 and TRBJ1-2; 8 positions agree with TRBD1. Sequencing was performed on PBMCs. The sequence derives from a man aged 35-49 years with head and neck cancer. CDR3 amino acids: CAWSRTGWLGYTF. The CDR3 nucleotides read TGTGCCTGGAGCAGGACAGGGTGGCTAGGCTACACCTTC.